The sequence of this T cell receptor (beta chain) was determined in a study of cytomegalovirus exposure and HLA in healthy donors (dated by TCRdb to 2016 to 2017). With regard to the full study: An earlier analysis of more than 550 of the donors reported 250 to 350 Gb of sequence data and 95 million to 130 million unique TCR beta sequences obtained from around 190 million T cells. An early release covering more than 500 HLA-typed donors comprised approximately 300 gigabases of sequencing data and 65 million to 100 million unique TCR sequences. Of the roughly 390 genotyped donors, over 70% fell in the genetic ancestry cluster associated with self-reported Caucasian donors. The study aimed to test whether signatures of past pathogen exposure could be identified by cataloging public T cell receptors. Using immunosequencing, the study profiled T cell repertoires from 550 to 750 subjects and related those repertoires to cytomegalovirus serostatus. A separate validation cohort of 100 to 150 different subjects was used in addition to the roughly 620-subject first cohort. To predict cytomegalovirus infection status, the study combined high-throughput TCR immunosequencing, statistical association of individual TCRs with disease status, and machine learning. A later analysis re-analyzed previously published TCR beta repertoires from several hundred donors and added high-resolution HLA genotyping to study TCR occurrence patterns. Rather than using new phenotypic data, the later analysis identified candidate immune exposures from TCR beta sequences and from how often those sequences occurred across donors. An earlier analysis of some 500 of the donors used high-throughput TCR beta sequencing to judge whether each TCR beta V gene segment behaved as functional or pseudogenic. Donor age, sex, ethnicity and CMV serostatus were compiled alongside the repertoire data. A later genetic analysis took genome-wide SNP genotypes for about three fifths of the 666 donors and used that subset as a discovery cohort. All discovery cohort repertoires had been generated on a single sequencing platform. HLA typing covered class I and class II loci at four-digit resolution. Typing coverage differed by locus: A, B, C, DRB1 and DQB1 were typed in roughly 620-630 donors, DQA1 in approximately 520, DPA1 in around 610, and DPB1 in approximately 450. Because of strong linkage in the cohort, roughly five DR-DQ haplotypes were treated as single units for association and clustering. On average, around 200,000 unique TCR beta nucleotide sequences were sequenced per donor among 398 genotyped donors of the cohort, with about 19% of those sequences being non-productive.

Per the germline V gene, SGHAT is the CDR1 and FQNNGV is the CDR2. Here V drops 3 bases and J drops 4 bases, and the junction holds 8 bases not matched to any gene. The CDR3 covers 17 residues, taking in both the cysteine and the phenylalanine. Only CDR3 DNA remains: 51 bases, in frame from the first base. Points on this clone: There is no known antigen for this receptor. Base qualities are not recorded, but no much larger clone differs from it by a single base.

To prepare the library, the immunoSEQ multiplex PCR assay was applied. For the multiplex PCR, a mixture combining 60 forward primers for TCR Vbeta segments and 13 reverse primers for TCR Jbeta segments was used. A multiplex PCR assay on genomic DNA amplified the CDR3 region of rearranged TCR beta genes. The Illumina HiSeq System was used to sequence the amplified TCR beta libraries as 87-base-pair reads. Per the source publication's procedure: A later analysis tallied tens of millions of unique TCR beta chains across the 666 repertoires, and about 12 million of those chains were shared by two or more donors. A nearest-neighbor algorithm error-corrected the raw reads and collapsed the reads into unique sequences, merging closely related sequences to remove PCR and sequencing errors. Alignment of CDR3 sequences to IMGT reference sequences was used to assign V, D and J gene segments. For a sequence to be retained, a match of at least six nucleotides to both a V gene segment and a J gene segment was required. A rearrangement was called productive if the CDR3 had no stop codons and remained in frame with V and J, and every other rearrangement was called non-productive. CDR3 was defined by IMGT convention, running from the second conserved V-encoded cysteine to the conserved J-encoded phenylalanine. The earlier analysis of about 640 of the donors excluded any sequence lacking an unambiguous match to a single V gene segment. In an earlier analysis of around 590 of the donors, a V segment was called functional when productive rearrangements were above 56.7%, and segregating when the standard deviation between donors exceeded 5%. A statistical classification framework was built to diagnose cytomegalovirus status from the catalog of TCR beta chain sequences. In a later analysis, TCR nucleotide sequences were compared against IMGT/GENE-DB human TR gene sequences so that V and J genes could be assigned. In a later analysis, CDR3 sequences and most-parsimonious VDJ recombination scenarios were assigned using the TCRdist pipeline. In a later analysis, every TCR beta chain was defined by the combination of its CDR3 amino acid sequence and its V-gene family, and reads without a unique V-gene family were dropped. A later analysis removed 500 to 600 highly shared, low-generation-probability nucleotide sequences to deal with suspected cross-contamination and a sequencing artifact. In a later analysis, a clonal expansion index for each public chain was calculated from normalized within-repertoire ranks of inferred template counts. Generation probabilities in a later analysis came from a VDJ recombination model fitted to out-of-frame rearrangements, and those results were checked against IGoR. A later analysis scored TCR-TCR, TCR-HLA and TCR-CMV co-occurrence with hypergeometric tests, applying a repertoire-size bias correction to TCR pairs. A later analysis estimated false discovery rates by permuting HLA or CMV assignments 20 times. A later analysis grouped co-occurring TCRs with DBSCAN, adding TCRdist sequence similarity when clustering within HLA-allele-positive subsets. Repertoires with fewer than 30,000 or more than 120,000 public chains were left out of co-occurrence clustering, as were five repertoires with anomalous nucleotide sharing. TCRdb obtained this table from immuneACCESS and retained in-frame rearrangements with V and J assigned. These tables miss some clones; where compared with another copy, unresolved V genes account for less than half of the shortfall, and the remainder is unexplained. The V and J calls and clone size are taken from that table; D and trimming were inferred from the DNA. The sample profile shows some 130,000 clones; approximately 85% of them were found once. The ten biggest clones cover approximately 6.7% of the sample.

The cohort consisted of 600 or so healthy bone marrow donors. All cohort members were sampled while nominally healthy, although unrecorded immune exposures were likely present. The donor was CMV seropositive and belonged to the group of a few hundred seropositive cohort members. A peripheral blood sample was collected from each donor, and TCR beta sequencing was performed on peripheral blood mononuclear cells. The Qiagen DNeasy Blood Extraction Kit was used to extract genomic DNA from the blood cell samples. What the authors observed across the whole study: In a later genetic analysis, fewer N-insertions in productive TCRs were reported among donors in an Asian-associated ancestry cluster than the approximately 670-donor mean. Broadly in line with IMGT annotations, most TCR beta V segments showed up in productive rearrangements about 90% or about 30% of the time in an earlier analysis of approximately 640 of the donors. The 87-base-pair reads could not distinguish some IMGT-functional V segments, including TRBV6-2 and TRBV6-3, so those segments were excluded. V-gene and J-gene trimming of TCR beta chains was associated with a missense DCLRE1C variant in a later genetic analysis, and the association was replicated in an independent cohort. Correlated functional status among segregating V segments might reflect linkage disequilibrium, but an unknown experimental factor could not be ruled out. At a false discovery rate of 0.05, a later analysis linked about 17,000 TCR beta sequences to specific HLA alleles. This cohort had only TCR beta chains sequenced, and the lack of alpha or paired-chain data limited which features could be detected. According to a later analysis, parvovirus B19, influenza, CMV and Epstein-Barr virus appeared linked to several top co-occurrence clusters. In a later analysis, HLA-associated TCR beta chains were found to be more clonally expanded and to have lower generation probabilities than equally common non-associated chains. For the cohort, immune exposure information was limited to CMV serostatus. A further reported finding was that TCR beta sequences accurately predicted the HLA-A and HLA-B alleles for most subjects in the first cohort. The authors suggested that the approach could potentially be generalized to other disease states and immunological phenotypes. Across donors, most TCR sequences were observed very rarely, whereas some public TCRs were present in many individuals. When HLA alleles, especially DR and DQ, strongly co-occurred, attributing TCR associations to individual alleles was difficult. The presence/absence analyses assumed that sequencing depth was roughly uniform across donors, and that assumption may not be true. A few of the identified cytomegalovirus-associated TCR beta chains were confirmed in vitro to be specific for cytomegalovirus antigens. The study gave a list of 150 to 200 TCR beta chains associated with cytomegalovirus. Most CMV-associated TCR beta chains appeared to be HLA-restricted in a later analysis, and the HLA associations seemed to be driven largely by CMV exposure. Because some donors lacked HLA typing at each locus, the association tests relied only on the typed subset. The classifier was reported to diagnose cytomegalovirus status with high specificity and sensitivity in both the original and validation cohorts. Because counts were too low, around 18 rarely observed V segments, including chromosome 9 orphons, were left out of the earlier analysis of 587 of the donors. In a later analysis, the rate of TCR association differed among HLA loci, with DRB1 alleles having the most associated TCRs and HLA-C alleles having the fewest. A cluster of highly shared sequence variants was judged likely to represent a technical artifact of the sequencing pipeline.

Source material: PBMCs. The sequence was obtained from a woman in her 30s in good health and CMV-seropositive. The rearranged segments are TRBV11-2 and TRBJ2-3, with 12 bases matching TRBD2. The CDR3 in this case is CASSFPTSGGTPDTQYF. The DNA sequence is TGTGCCAGCAGCTTCCCGACTAGCGGGGGCACCCCAGATACGCAGTATTTT. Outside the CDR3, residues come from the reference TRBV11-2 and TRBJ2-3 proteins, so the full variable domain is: EAGVAQSPRYKIIEKRQSVAFWCNPISGHATLYWYQQILGQGPKLLIQFQNNGVVDDSQLPKDRFSAERLKGVDSTLKIQPAKLEDSAVYLCASSFPTSGGTPDTQYFGPGTRLTVL.